The 15 T cell receptor beta chains below come from one sample, sequenced in a study of shared clonotypes between healthy human individuals. Clones were read by immunoSEQ multiplex PCR, and TCRdb kept only the in-frame ones, dropping some. Of about 380,000 clones detected, around 96% appear once; the ten largest clones hold approximately 0.3%. What was sequenced was memory CD8+ T cells sorted from blood. Regarding subset: CD45RO+ cells pooled with CCR7-negative TemRA cells. The receptor source for this set is a man aged 25 to 40 in good health.

The V call is TRBV5-4, the J call TRBJ2-7, with 16 bases fitting TRBD2. The CDR3 loop spans 17 amino acids. Trimming cost V 2 bases and J 2 bases; bases outside gene matches: 4. Germline CDR1 and CDR2: SGHNT and YYREEE (reference sequence). The CDR3 DNA reads TGTGCCAGCAGCTTCGGGACTAGCGGGAGGGCCGCCTACGAGCAGTACTTC. Residues: CASSFGTSGRAAYEQYF.

This clone was picked up one time. The chain employs TRBV7-9 and TRBJ1-1; D unclear. The V gene lost 5 bases and the J gene lost 5 bases, with 9 bases spanning the gap. Germline V gene sequence: CDR1 SEHNR, CDR2 FQNEAQ (reference sequence). The CDR3 has 12 residues. CDR3 nucleotide sequence: TGTGCCAGCAGCCCACTAGGTACTGAAGCTTTCTTT. Protein product: CASSPLGTEAFF.

This chain connects TRBV28 to TRBJ2-1; a possible D gene is TRBD2 (5 bases). CDR3 size: 18 residues. Germline V gives CDR1 MDHEN, CDR2 SYDVKM. V was pared by 3 bases and J by 3 bases, with 21 bases between. CDR3: CASSLAPFGGSFYNEQFF. In DNA form, the CDR3 reads TGTGCCAGCAGTTTGGCCCCCTTTGGTGGGAGCTTCTACAATGAGCAGTTCTTC.

The V call is TRBV6-5, the J call TRBJ2-7; a weak D match, TRBD2 (6 bases). The germline CDR1 and CDR2 sequences are MNHEY and SVGAGI. Trimming removed 0 bases at V and 3 bases at J, with 12 bases between. This CDR3 is 15 amino acids long. CDR3 residues: CASSYSVRGVYEQYF. The CDR3 DNA sequence: TGTGCCAGCAGTTACTCGGTTCGCGGGGTCTACGAGCAGTACTTC.

This sequence joins TRBV10-3 and TRBJ2-1; no reliable D call. Germline V lookup: CDR1 ENHRY, CDR2 SYGVKD. V was shortened by 5 bases and J by 7 bases, with 6 bases between the two germline ends. The length of the CDR3 is 11 residues. CDR3 amino acids: CAISSENEQFF. The CDR3 DNA sequence: TGTGCCATCAGTTCCGAAAATGAGCAGTTCTTC.

This sequence joins TRBV7-8 and TRBJ1-2; D call uncertain. The CDR3 totals 13 residues. Germline loops: CDR1 SGHVS, CDR2 FQNEAQ. V lost 5 bases to trimming and J lost 4 bases, with 11 bases between them. Here the CDR3 DNA reads TGTGCCAGCAGCCCAGCTGGAATCTATGGCTACACCTTC. It codes for CASSPAGIYGYTF.

This chain uses TRBV5-4 with TRBJ2-7; D perhaps matches TRBD2 (5 bases). CDR1 SGHNT and CDR2 YYREEE come from the germline V gene (reference sequence). V lost 0 bases and J lost 6, with 7 bases in between. This CDR3 is 12 amino acids long. CDR3 sequence (DNA): TGTGCCAGCAGCTTGGGAGGGCCCGAGCAGTACTTC. Its protein product is CASSLGGPEQYF.

This clone was counted a single time. The gene calls are TRBV28 and TRBJ1-3; 8 nucleotides align to TRBD1. This CDR3 region has 14 residues. The trim removed 5 bases at V and 4 bases at J, leaving 4 bases unmatched. Germline-derived CDR1 and CDR2 are MDHEN and SYDVKM. CDR3 sequence: CASSLTGVGNTIYF. CDR3 nucleotide sequence: TGTGCCAGCAGTCTGACAGGGGTAGGAAACACCATATATTTT.

This chain joins TRBV5-1 and TRBJ1-2, with D perhaps matching TRBD1 (6 bases). V was trimmed by 4 bases and J by 7 bases, leaving 11 bases between them. Germline V lookup: CDR1 SGHRS, CDR2 YFSETQ. CDR3 length: 12 residues. CDR3 sequence reads: CASSPIGGGYTF. The CDR3, as DNA: TGCGCCAGCAGCCCTATAGGGGGTGGCTACACCTTC.

J is TRBJ2-3 and V is TRBV5-4; D is unresolved. V lost 4 bases and J lost 2, with 14 bases in between. The CDR3 is 15 residues long. Germline assignment: CDR1 SGHNT and CDR2 YYREEE (reference sequence). The CDR3 region is CASSPTGTYTDTQYF. The DNA for the CDR3 is TGTGCCAGCAGCCCAACCGGCACATACACAGATACGCAGTATTTT. Based on the CDR3 plus reference TRBV5-4 and TRBJ2-3, the full variable domain is ETGVTQSPTHLIKTRGQQVTLRCSSQSGHNTVSWYQQALGQGPQFIFQYYREEENGRGNFPPRFSGLQFPNYSSELNVNALELDDSALYLCASSPTGTYTDTQYFGPGTRLTVL.

This chain connects TRBV6-5 to TRBJ2-5; 7 bases map to TRBD1. The germline V gene encodes CDR1 MNHEY and CDR2 SVGAGI. V lost 2 bases and J lost 4; bases outside the gene matches: 7. CDR3 length: 15 amino acids. The CDR3 sequence is CASSYTRQGGETQYF. The DNA for the CDR3 is TGTGCCAGCAGTTACACAAGACAGGGTGGAGAGACCCAGTACTTC.

V and J are TRBV7-2 and TRBJ1-1, with no clear D. V lost 1 base and J lost 0, with 12 bases in between. Per the germline V gene, CDR1 is SGHTA and CDR2 is FQGNSA. This CDR3 has 16 amino acids. The DNA of the CDR3 is TGTGCCAGCAGCTTAGTCGCGAATTCGATGAACACTGAAGCTTTCTTT. This gives the protein CASSLVANSMNTEAFF.

The rearrangement uses TRBV19 and TRBJ1-5; 10 nucleotides agree with TRBD1. CDR3 length: 15 amino acids. Germline-derived CDR1 and CDR2 are LNHDA and SQIVND (reference sequence). Trimming at V came to 9 bases and at J to 6 bases, leaving 11 bases not matched to a gene. CDR3 protein: CASRSTGGEGQPQHF. The DNA of the CDR3 is TGTGCCAGCCGCTCGACAGGGGGCGAGGGTCAGCCCCAGCATTTT.

The chain couples TRBV5-6 to TRBJ1-3; no reliable D call. V lost 0 bases and J lost 2, with 12 bases in between. The CDR3 is 16 residues long. Germline CDR1 SGHDT, CDR2 YYEEEE. This CDR3 is CASSLERAPTGNTIYF. In DNA, the CDR3 is TGTGCCAGCAGCTTGGAAAGGGCTCCTACTGGAAACACCATATATTTT. The full variable domain, with the rest looked up from reference TRBV5-6 and TRBJ1-3, is DAGVTQSPTHLIKTRGQQVTLRCSPKSGHDTVSWYQQALGQGPQFIFQYYEEEERQRGNFPDRFSGHQFPNYSSELNVNALLLGDSALYLCASSLERAPTGNTIYFGEGSWLTVV.

The chain carries TRBV19 and TRBJ1-1, with no clear D. There are 12 residues in the CDR3. Trimming stripped 8 bases from V and 4 bases from J, with 11 bases between. Germline values: CDR1 LNHDA, CDR2 SQIVND (reference sequence). The CDR3 reads CASSAGGTEAFF. Written as DNA, the CDR3 is TGTGCCAGTTCCGCGGGAGGCACTGAAGCTTTCTTT.